The rows below give T cell receptor beta chains drawn from one sample of a study of early T cells in non-severe SARS-CoV-2 infection. TCRdb re-called the 5' RACE reads with MiXCR, one entry per CDR3 protein. The table lists about 62,000 distinct CDR3 sequences, 7.5% to 10% of them singletons, with around 1.3% in the top ten. Source material: whole blood. These receptors came from an adult who was a healthcare worker with PCR-confirmed SARS-CoV-2 infection or an uninfected control (not recorded which). CDR3s include the opening cysteine and the closing phenylalanine or tryptophan. The D gene is left open where the match is weak. The listing skips clone size in some rows; elsewhere it reads once, few, many or a size class.

v_call	j_call	clone_size	d_call	cdr3_nt	cdr3_aa
TRBV11-1	TRBJ1-1	few	-	TGTGCCAGCAGCTTAGTAGGTCACTCAATGAACACTGAAGCTTTCTTT	CASSLVGHSMNTEAFF
TRBV12-3/TRBV12-4	TRBJ1-1	many	TRBD1	TGTGCCAGCAACCCGGGACAGGGGGGTAACACTGAAGCTTTCTTT	CASNPGQGGNTEAFF
TRBV24-1	TRBJ2-1	many	TRBD1	TGTGCCACCAGTGGTGAGGGACAGGGGTTGGATGAGCAGTTCTTC	CATSGEGQGLDEQFF
TRBV5-1	TRBJ1-3	few	-	TGCGCCAGCAGCTGGAAGGGGATGGGCTCTGGAAACACCATATATTTT	CASSWKGMGSGNTIYF
TRBV13	TRBJ2-1	-	-	TGTGCCAGCAGCTTTAGGGTGGGGGAATCCTACAATGAGCAGTTCTTC	CASSFRVGESYNEQFF
TRBV5-1	TRBJ2-3	-	-	TGCGCCAGCAGCTTGGGGCCAGGGGGCACAGATACGCAGTATTTT	CASSLGPGGTDTQYF
TRBV6-1	TRBJ1-2	few	-	TGTGCCAGCAGTGAATCCCGGGAAACGAGGCACTATGGCTACACCTTC	CASSESRETRHYGYTF
TRBV12-3/TRBV12-4	TRBJ2-3	-	-	TGTGCCAGCAGTTTCGGCCTAGCGAGTAACATTGGGGATACGCAGTATTTT	CASSFGLASNIGDTQYF
TRBV29-1	TRBJ1-2	many	TRBD1	TGCAGCGTGGGGACCGGGACAGGGGATACTAACTATGGCTACACCTTC	CSVGTGTGDTNYGYTF
TRBV20-1	TRBJ1-4	many	TRBD1	TGCAGTGCTAGCCCCATAATGACAGGGGGGGATGAAAAACTGTTTTTT	CSASPIMTGGDEKLFF
TRBV5-6	TRBJ2-3	-	TRBD1	TGTGCCAGCAGCCTGACAGGGACCAAAGATACGCAGTATTTT	CASSLTGTKDTQYF
TRBV7-2	TRBJ2-5	many	TRBD2	TGTGCCAGCAGCGGGTGGACTAGCGGGTACCAAGAGACCCAGTACTTC	CASSGWTSGYQETQYF
TRBV7-9	TRBJ1-2	few	-	TGTGCCAGCAGCTTCACCCACACCGGGACGGTCCATGGCTACACCTTC	CASSFTHTGTVHGYTF
TRBV18	TRBJ2-5	few	-	TGTGCCAGCTCACAAAGGACACCAAAAGAGACCCAGTACTTC	CASSQRTPKETQYF
TRBV10-3	TRBJ2-1	-	TRBD1	TGTGCCATCAGCAAAGGAACGACAGGGCCCGACAATGAGCAGTTCTTC	CAISKGTTGPDNEQFF
TRBV3-1	TRBJ2-3	-	-	TGTGCCAGCAGCCAAGGGCGGCCCCCCCGCGGCACAGATACGCAGTATTTT	CASSQGRPPRGTDTQYF
TRBV24-1	TRBJ2-3	many	-	TGTGCCACCAGTACCCGGGTGAATACCGTCACAGATACGCAGTATTTT	CATSTRVNTVTDTQYF
TRBV29-1	TRBJ1-1	many	TRBD1	TGCAGCGTTGAAACGGACAGGGAGAACACTGAAGCTTTCTTT	CSVETDRENTEAFF
TRBV6-6	TRBJ1-1	-	-	TGTGCCAGCAGTTACTCGGCAGGGGTGAACACTGAAGCTTTCTTT	CASSYSAGVNTEAFF
TRBV19	TRBJ1-5	few	TRBD1	TGTGCCAGTACCAAACGACAGGGGGATAGCAGAGATAGCAATCAGCCCCAGCATTTT	CASTKRQGDSRDSNQPQHF